This record covers a single T cell receptor (beta chain). What it binds is unknown. This CDR3 is built from 16 residues. The germline V gene has CDR1 SGHAT and CDR2 FQNNGV. The V segment lost 1 base and the J segment 5 bases; nucleotides outside the gene matches: 6. These data belong to a study of glioma-infiltrating T cells after dendritic cell vaccination. Study as a whole: At biweekly intervals, patients got three intradermal dendritic cell vaccine injections. Study conclusions and caveats: The cohort had few patients with full blood and tumor sets. Patients with more pretreatment TILs had longer time to progression and survival.

Amplification used 60 V beta primers and 13 J beta primers. TCRdb's table, derived via immunoSEQ multiplex PCR, lists solely in-frame clones and lacks some. The sample has tens of thousands of clones, about 85% seen once; the top ten hold roughly 11%. This specimen was blood, taken before dendritic cell vaccination. This clonotype was sampled from a human donor with glioblastoma. The V gene is TRBV11-2, the J gene TRBJ2-1; 9 bases map to TRBD2. CDR3 nucleotides: TGTGCCAGCAGCTTAGGAGCGGGGGGATTAGACAATGAGCAGTTCTTC. Translation: CASSLGAGGLDNEQFF.